A single sample is the source of the 12 T cell receptor beta chains below, sequenced in a study of tumor-infiltrating lymphocytes in primary liver carcinoma. The input was 450 to 500 ng total RNA; TCR beta cDNA was made from it with a constant-region primer. Slightly modified ARM-PCR served as the procedure for the TCR beta libraries. These libraries came from three rounds of nested multiplex PCR. TRBV1-TRBV30 forward and Cbeta reverse primers drove the first two approximately 10-cycle rounds. TCRdb redid the calling of the multiplex PCR reads with MiXCR, one entry per CDR3 protein. The sample shows 45,000 to 55,000 distinct CDR3 sequences, about 80% of them seen only once. The tissue used was unsorted bulk material of 20-30 mg. RNA and DNA were co-extracted from it with the AllPrep DNA/RNA mini kit. Sequencing was performed on liver tumor tissue from sampling region 2. The subset here: tumor region T2, inferior pole. The receptors derive from a middle-aged man with primary liver carcinoma and hepatitis B virus infection.

To note about this clonotype: The junction shows a germline mismatch at one end, possibly a read error. This chain uses TRBV11-2 with TRBJ2-3, with a possible D match to TRBD2 (6 bases). Germline CDR1 and CDR2: SGHAT and FQNNGV. CDR3 length equals 18 residues. CDR3 in DNA: TGTGTCAGCAGCTTAACTACTAGCAGGAGGGCGGGGCAAGGTACGCAGTATTTT. Protein sequence: CVSSLTTSRRAGQGTQYF.

This clonotype was seen at least ten times. The chain has TRBV28 and TRBJ2-7, with 8 nucleotides matching TRBD1. The CDR3 has 14 amino acids. From germline, CDR1 is MDHEN and CDR2 SYDVKM. The V gene end was trimmed by 8 bases and the J gene end by 7 bases; junction bases not matched to a gene: 13. The CDR3 DNA reads as TGTGCCAGCCACGCGACGCAGGGGGCGAAGGAGCAGTACTTC. Residues: CASHATQGAKEQYF.

Worth noting for this clonotype: At one of its ends the junction is not consistent with the germline gene, which may arise from a read error. V gene TRBV11-2 combines with J gene TRBJ2-7, with TRBD1 as a possible D gene (5 bases). This CDR3 contains 15 residues. Germline values: CDR1 SGHAT, CDR2 FQNNGV. The CDR3 DNA is TGCGCCAGCAACTTAGATCCCGCAGGGTTGGACGACCAGTACTTC. This codes for CASNLDPAGLDDQYF. Looking up the rest from reference TRBV11-2 and TRBJ2-7 gives the full variable domain: EAGVAQSPRYKIIEKRQSVAFWCNPISGHATLYWYQQILGQGPKLLIQFQNNGVVDDSQLPKDRFSAERLKGVDSTLKIQPAKLEDSAVYLCASNLDPAGLDDQYFGPGTRLTVT.

With regard to this clonotype: At one end, the junction sequence differs from germline, possibly due to a read error. The CDR3 bases are TGTGCCAGCAACTCAGGACAGGGAAATGAGCAGATCTTC. Protein: CASNSGQGNEQIF. The V call is TRBV11-2, the J call TRBJ2-1, with 8 nucleotides matching TRBD1. Germline-derived CDR1 and CDR2 are SGHAT and FQNNGV. The CDR3 is 13 residues long.

This clonotype was observed at least ten times. This chain connects TRBV9 to TRBJ2-2; perhaps D is TRBD1 or TRBD2 (5 bases each). Germline CDR1 is SGDLS and CDR2 is YYNGEE. Trimming shortened V by 0 bases and J by 5 bases, and 11 bases separated the two germline ends. The CDR3 has 15 residues. The CDR3: CASSVVGEGTGELFF. The CDR3 DNA reads TGTGCCAGCAGCGTAGTCGGAGAGGGGACCGGGGAGCTGTTTTTT.

Comment on this clonotype: At one boundary the junction diverges from the germline segment, which might be a read error. The chain is built from TRBV12-3 or TRBV12-4 and TRBJ2-5, with D unclear. This CDR3 comprises 13 residues. The CDR3 reads CACSCTTKETQYF. The CDR3 nucleotides read TGTGCCTGCAGCTGTACTACAAAAGAGACCCAGTACTTC.

A remark on this clonotype: This CDR3 fails to terminate in the conserved phenylalanine or tryptophan, so it likely reflects a read error. This chain uses TRBV5-6 with TRBJ2-1, with 7 positions matching TRBD2. The CDR3 length is 15 residues. CDR1 is SGHDT, CDR2 YYEEEE, per germline. The CDR3 sequence is CASRPRERTYNEQFL. CDR3 DNA: TGTGCCAGCAGACCGCGGGAGAGGACATACAACGAGCAGTTCTTA.

V is TRBV6-1 and J is TRBJ2-7; D is undetermined. Germline V CDR1 and CDR2: MNHNS, SASEGT. Trimming shortened V by 5 bases and J by 11 bases, and 19 bases separated the two germline ends. This CDR3 has 13 residues. CDR3 sequence reads: CASSLDESYEEYF. Here the CDR3 DNA reads TGTGCCAGCAGTCTCGATGAATCTTATGAGGAGTACTTC.

About this clonotype: One end of the junction varies from germline; a read error may be responsible. The chain recombines TRBV7-9 with TRBJ1-4; D is uncertain. The germline gives CDR1 SEHNR, CDR2 FQNEAQ (reference sequence). The CDR3 totals 15 residues. CDR3 nucleotides: TGTGCCAGCAGCTTAGTTCAGGCCCTAAATGAAAGACTGTTTTTT. Protein: CASSLVQALNERLFF.

V is TRBV11-1 and J is TRBJ2-5; D might be TRBD2 (6 bases). Trimming took 3 bases from V and 7 from J, leaving 15 bases between them. This CDR3 is built from 14 residues. Germline loops: CDR1 SGHAT, CDR2 FQDESV (reference sequence). CDR3 DNA sequence: TGTGCCAGCAGCTTCCGCGGCGGGACGCGGACCCAGTACTTC. Translation: CASSFRGGTRTQYF. The entire variable domain, with the rest obtained from reference TRBV11-1 and TRBJ2-5, is as follows: EAEVAQSPRYKITEKSQAVAFWCDPISGHATLYWYRQILGQGPELLVQFQDESVVDDSQLPKDRFSAERLKGVDSTLKIQPAELGDSAMYLCASSFRGGTRTQYFGPGTRLLVL.

This clonotype was seen a single time. A junction end diverges from the germline sequence, so it may reflect a read error. The chain combines TRBV6-5 with TRBJ2-3; 8 bases align to TRBD2. CDR3 size: 15 residues. CDR1 is MNHEY and CDR2 is SVGAGI in the germline V gene. The DNA for the CDR3 is TGTGCCAGCAGCTACTCGGGCGGGACTAGAGATACGCAGTATTTT. Its protein is CASSYSGGTRDTQYF.

V usage is TRBV29-1 and J usage is TRBJ2-7; 8 bases are shared with TRBD2. The CDR3 has 13 residues. Germline lookup yields CDR1 SQVTM and CDR2 ANQGSEA. CDR3 in DNA: TGCATCGCTGAGTCGGGACTAGGATACGAGCAGTACTTC. This translates into CIAESGLGYEQYF.